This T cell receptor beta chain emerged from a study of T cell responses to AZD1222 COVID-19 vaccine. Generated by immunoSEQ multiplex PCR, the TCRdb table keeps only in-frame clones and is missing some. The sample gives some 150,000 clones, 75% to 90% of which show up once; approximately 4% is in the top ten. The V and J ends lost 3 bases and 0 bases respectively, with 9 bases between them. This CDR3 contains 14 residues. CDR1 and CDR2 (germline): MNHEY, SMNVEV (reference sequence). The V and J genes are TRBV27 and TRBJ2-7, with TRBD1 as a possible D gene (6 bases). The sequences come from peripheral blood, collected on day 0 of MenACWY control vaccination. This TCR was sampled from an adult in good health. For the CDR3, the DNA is TGTGCCAGCAGTTTGGCAGGGGCCTCCTACGAGCAGTACTTC. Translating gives CASSLAGASYEQYF.